A selection of T cell receptor beta chains follows, all from one sample in a study of response to subunit inactivated influenza vaccine. TCRdb passed the RT-PCR reads through MiXCR, listing each CDR3 protein once. Of around 150,000 distinct CDR3 sequences listed, approximately 11% are singletons. Sequenced material: non-naive T cells sorted from PBMCs, taken roughly 48 days after vaccination. These receptors all stem from a man in his fifties or sixties who received an inactivated influenza vaccine. The CDR3 runs from the conserved cysteine through the conserved F or W. Each record gives: CDR3 length, V gene, clone size, D gene, J gene, CDR3 protein, CDR3 DNA. The D gene is left open where the match is weak. Clone size is given for some rows only: seen once, a few or many times, or a class if the clone is expanded.

14	TRBV7-2	few	NA	TRBJ2-5	CASSSRWSGETQYF	TGTGCCAGCAGTTCTCGTTGGAGTGGAGAGACCCAGTACTTC
13	TRBV7-2	many	NA	TRBJ1-2	CASDTGPPYGYTF	TGTGCCAGCGATACGGGGCCCCCCTATGGCTACACCTTC
16	TRBV15	many	NA	TRBJ2-7	CATSRGMRAQGYEQYF	TGTGCCACCAGCAGAGGAATGAGGGCACAGGGCTACGAGCAGTACTTC
17	TRBV12-3/TRBV12-4	many	TRBD1	TRBJ1-1	CASSGPYWTGMNTEAFF	TGTGCCAGCAGTGGTCCCTATTGGACAGGCATGAACACTGAAGCTTTCTTT
12	TRBV12-3/TRBV12-4	many	NA	TRBJ2-7	CASSSRNYEQYF	TGTGCCAGCAGTTCCAGAAACTACGAGCAGTACTTC
17	TRBV10-1	once	TRBD2	TRBJ2-6	CVSSDERGGLRANVLTF	TGCGTCAGCAGTGACGAGCGGGGGGGCCTTAGGGCCAACGTCCTGACTTTC
15	TRBV5-1	many	NA	TRBJ2-5	CASSLGTSNLETQYF	TGCGCCAGCAGCTTGGGGACATCGAACCTAGAGACCCAGTACTTC
16	TRBV11-2	many	TRBD1	TRBJ1-2	CASSLAPQGVYYGYTF	TGTGCCAGCAGCTTAGCCCCACAGGGGGTATACTATGGCTACACCTTC
13	TRBV20-1	few	NA	TRBJ1-1	CSARDPVNTEAFF	TGCAGTGCTAGAGATCCGGTGAACACTGAAGCTTTCTTT
14	TRBV5-4	NA	NA	TRBJ2-3	CASSLDTSADTQYF	TGTGCCAGCAGCTTGGATACGAGCGCAGATACGCAGTATTTT
16	TRBV3-1	NA	TRBD1	TRBJ2-2	CASRRTGTGGTGELFF	TGTGCCAGCCGAAGAACCGGGACAGGGGGTACCGGGGAGCTGTTTTTT
13	TRBV28	few	NA	TRBJ1-1	CASTLPGPAPAFF	TGTGCCAGCACCCTCCCGGGACCCGCTCCAGCTTTCTTT
16	TRBV3-1	many	TRBD2	TRBJ2-1	CASSPLGGGAYNEQFF	TGTGCCAGCAGCCCCCTTGGCGGGGGGGCCTACAATGAGCAGTTCTTC
14	TRBV9	many	NA	TRBJ2-3	CASSAGLRTDTQYF	TGTGCCAGCAGCGCGGGGCTCCGCACAGATACGCAGTATTTT
16	TRBV11-3	NA	TRBD2	TRBJ2-3	CASSSGTSSSTDTQYF	TGTGCCAGCAGCTCCGGGACTAGCTCTAGCACAGATACGCAGTATTTT
14	TRBV7-9	few	TRBD1	TRBJ1-2	CASSSSGTAYGYTF	TGTGCCAGCAGCAGTTCCGGGACAGCTTATGGCTACACCTTC